Each of the 17 T cell receptor beta chains below was sequenced from the same sample in a study of Ad26.COV2.S vaccination and SARS-CoV-2 variants. This table comes from immunoSEQ multiplex PCR, and its TCRdb copy is limited to in-frame clones, with some not included. Of more than 150,000 clones in the sample, roughly 89% were seen once. Sequencing was performed on peripheral blood, taken after recovery from COVID-19. These receptors were collected from a human donor who had recovered from COVID-19.

This chain links TRBV30 with TRBJ2-5; D uncertain. Germline V gene data show CDR1 as GTSNPN and CDR2 as SVGIG (reference sequence). The germline V and J ends were trimmed by 2 bases and 4 bases, with 8 bases remaining between them. CDR3 size: 12 residues. CDR3 bases: TGTGCCTGGAGTCGGTTGGGAGAGACCCAGTACTTC. Amino acids: CAWSRLGETQYF.

The chain recombines TRBV2 with TRBJ2-7, with 7 bases lining up with TRBD1. Germline V CDR1 and CDR2: SNHLY, FYNNEI. The CDR3 sequence is 15 residues long. The trim removed 5 bases at V and 2 bases at J, leaving 9 bases unmatched. The CDR3 loop reads CASSLTGTAPYEQYF. CDR3 nucleotides: TGTGCCAGCAGTCTCACAGGGACAGCCCCCTACGAGCAGTACTTC. The whole variable domain, remainder taken from reference TRBV2 and TRBJ2-7, is EPEVTQTPSHQVTQMGQEVILRCVPISNHLYFYWYRQILGQKVEFLVSFYNNEISEKSEIFDDQFSVERPDGSNFTLKIRSTKLEDSAMYFCASSLTGTAPYEQYFGPGTRLTVT.

This rearrangement joins TRBV5-1 to TRBJ1-1; D is ambiguous. The V end was cut by 0 bases, the J end by 3 bases, with 9 bases between. Germline assignment: CDR1 SGHRS and CDR2 YFSETQ. This CDR3 has 14 residues. CDR3 DNA: TGCGCCAGCAGCTTGGAGGCTCATGACACTGAAGCTTTCTTT. This encodes CASSLEAHDTEAFF.

The chain couples TRBV5-1 to TRBJ2-2, with D possibly being TRBD1 or TRBD2 (5 bases each). The CDR3 spans 16 residues. V was cut by 6 bases and J by 3 bases, with 18 bases left in between. CDR1 and CDR2 (germline): SGHRS, YFSETQ. The CDR3 nucleotides are TGCGCCAGCACCCCGACCGGGACCAGGGACACCGGGGAGCTGTTTTTT. Protein product: CASTPTGTRDTGELFF.

The chain is built from TRBV6-5 and TRBJ2-3, with D possibly being TRBD2 (6 bases). Germline V gives CDR1 MNHEY, CDR2 SVGAGI. V lost 7 bases and J lost 1, with 9 bases in between. The CDR3 runs 13 residues. CDR3 sequence reads: CASIRRGTDTQYF. Here the CDR3 DNA reads TGTGCCAGCATTAGGAGGGGCACAGATACGCAGTATTTT.

In its sample, this clone was seen once. V usage is TRBV7-2 and J usage is TRBJ2-3; the D gene could be TRBD1 or TRBD2 (6 bases each). Germline V gene lookup returns CDR1 SGHTA and CDR2 FQGNSA. The CDR3 runs to 16 residues. Trimming stripped 2 bases from V and 5 bases from J, with 17 bases between. The CDR3 protein is CASSLYLSGALDTQYF. The CDR3 DNA sequence: TGTGCCAGCAGCTTATATTTATCGGGGGCTCTAGATACGCAGTATTTT.

This sequence joins TRBV19 and TRBJ2-4; the match to TRBD1 covers 10 bases. CDR1 is LNHDA, CDR2 SQIVND, per germline (reference sequence). The J segment lost 0 bases and the V segment lost 1 base, leaving 12 bases of the junction unmatched. This CDR3 contains 20 residues. CDR3 amino acids: CASSIAQTGGRSLAKNIQYF. CDR3 sequence (DNA): TGTGCCAGTAGTATAGCCCAGACAGGGGGCAGATCCTTAGCCAAAAACATTCAGTACTTC.

The chain uses TRBV11-1 and TRBJ2-1; tentative D call: TRBD2 (5 bases). From germline, CDR1 is SGHAT and CDR2 FQDESV (reference sequence). The CDR3 contains 15 residues. Trimming took 0 bases from V and 7 from J, leaving 13 bases between them. CDR3 amino acids: CASSLAGVERNEQFF. CDR3 DNA: TGTGCCAGCAGCTTAGCGGGAGTGGAGAGAAATGAGCAGTTCTTC.

Written as DNA, the CDR3 is TGTGCCAGCCACCCCACGGCGGGGCGGGGCACCGGGGAGCTGTTTTTT. Translated: CASHPTAGRGTGELFF. The V call is TRBV19, the J call TRBJ2-2; perhaps TRBD2 as D (6 bases). This CDR3 has 16 residues. Between the trimmed V and J ends, which lost 9 bases and 4 bases, there was a span of 21 bases. The germline V gene encodes CDR1 LNHDA and CDR2 SQIVND (reference sequence). Full variable domain (missing parts from reference TRBV19 and TRBJ2-2): DGGITQSPKYLFRKEGQNVTLSCEQNLNHDAMYWYRQDPGQGLRLIYYSQIVNDFQKGDIAEGYSVSREKKESFPLTVTSAQKNPTAFYLCASHPTAGRGTGELFFGEGSRLTVL.

The chain couples TRBV27 to TRBJ2-1; D is ambiguous. The germline V gene has CDR1 MNHEY and CDR2 SMNVEV (reference sequence). V was shortened by 2 bases and J by 0 bases, with 11 bases between the two germline ends. This CDR3 has 16 residues. The CDR3: CASSLASFSSYNEQFF. The CDR3 nucleotides read TGTGCCAGCAGTTTAGCCTCCTTCAGCTCCTACAATGAGCAGTTCTTC.

The chain recombines TRBV7-2 with TRBJ1-3; D may be TRBD1 (6 bases). Between the trimmed V and J ends, which lost 5 bases and 0 bases, there was a span of 17 bases. Germline lookup yields CDR1 SGHTA and CDR2 FQGNSA. The CDR3 is 17 amino acids. CDR3 sequence (DNA): TGTGCCAGCAGCCTCCAGACAGGTGGATCCTCTGGAAACACCATATATTTT. The encoded protein is CASSLQTGGSSGNTIYF.

The chain employs TRBV2 and TRBJ1-5; D might be TRBD1 (6 bases). The CDR3 extends over 17 amino acids. Germline loops: CDR1 SNHLY, CDR2 FYNNEI. The V end was cut by 2 bases, the J end by 7 bases, with 21 bases between. The CDR3: CASSESEAGVTWQPQHF. CDR3 DNA sequence: TGTGCCAGCAGTGAAAGTGAGGCAGGGGTAACATGGCAGCCCCAGCATTTT.

The V and J genes are TRBV5-6 and TRBJ2-1; D assignment may be TRBD1 or TRBD2 (5 bases each). V lost 5 bases and J 6 bases, leaving 15 bases between the germline ends. The CDR3 is 14 residues long. Germline V gives CDR1 SGHDT, CDR2 YYEEEE. The CDR3 here is CASRGVSVGNEQFF. CDR3 nucleotide sequence: TGTGCCAGCAGGGGGGTTAGCGTAGGCAATGAGCAGTTCTTC.

The chain carries TRBV7-9 and TRBJ2-2, with D maybe TRBD1 (6 bases). The CDR3 runs to 14 residues. CDR1 and CDR2 from the germline V gene are SEHNR and FQNEAQ (reference sequence). Trimming left V 11 bases short and J 3 bases short, with 16 bases between. CDR3 amino acids: CAPGTGSDTGELFF. CDR3 nucleotides: TGTGCCCCGGGAACAGGGTCAGACACCGGGGAGCTGTTTTTT. The full variable domain, its missing parts supplied by reference TRBV7-9 and TRBJ2-2, is DTGVSQNPRHKITKRGQNVTFRCDPISEHNRLYWYRQTLGQGPEFLTYFQNEAQLEKSRLLSDRFSAERPKGSFSTLEIQRTEQGDSAMYLCAPGTGSDTGELFFGEGSRLTVL.

The V call is TRBV3-1 (or the pseudogene TRBV3-2), the J call TRBJ2-1; maybe TRBD2 (6 bases). The CDR3 consists of 17 residues. Trimming took off 4 bases at V and 4 bases at J, with 20 bases between the two ends. Germline-derived CDR1 and CDR2 are LGHDT and YNNKEL (reference sequence). The CDR3 nucleotides read TGTGCCAGCAGCCCGACTAGTGGGGTTCTGGGATACAATGAGCAGTTCTTC. Its protein product is CASSPTSGVLGYNEQFF.

The V call is TRBV4-1, the J call TRBJ1-2; D gene uncertain. V shed 0 bases and J shed 8 bases, with 19 bases lying between them. Per the germline V gene, CDR1 is MGHRA and CDR2 is YSYEKL. The CDR3 runs to 16 residues. In DNA form, the CDR3 reads TGCGCCAGCAGCCAAGATGTTGGCAGAGGAACGCGCGGCTACACCTTC. Its protein product is CASSQDVGRGTRGYTF.

The chain has TRBV4-2 and TRBJ2-1; 9 bases fit TRBD2. This CDR3 is built from 18 residues. The ends lost 1 base at V and 2 bases at J; junction bases unmatched: 9. Germline V gene data show CDR1 as LGHNA and CDR2 as YNFKEQ. Written as DNA, the CDR3 is TGTGCCAGCAGCCAAGGGGCCCCGCGGGGGGGCCCCTACAATGAGCAGTTCTTC. This encodes CASSQGAPRGGPYNEQFF.